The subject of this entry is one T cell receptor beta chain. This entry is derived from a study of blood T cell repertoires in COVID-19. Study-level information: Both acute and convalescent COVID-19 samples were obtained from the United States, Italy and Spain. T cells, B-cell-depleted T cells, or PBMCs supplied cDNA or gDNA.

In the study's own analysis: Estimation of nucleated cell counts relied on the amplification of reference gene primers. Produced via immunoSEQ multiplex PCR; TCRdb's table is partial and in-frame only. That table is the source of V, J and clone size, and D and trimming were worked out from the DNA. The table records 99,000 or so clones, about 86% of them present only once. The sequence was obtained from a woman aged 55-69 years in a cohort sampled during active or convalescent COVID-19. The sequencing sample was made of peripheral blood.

The CDR3 reads CASSHRGSGRSYNEQFF. The CDR3 coding sequence is TGCGCCAGCAGCCATCGAGGATCAGGGCGATCCTACAATGAGCAGTTCTTC. V is TRBV4-1 and J is TRBJ2-1; the D gene is possibly TRBD1 (5 bases). Trimming left V 3 bases short and J 1 base short, with 16 bases between. CDR3 size: 17 residues. Looked up from germline, CDR1 is MGHRA and CDR2 is YSYEKL.